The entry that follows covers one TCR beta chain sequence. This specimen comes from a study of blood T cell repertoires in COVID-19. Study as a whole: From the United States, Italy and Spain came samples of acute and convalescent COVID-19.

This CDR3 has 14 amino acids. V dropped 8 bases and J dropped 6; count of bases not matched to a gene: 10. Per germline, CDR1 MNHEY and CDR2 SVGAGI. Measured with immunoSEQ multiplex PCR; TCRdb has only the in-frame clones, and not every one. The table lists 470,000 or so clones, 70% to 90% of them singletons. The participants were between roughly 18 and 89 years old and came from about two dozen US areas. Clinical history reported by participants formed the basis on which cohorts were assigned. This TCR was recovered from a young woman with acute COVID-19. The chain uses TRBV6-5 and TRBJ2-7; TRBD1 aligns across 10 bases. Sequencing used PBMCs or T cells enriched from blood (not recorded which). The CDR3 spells CASRDRGSIGEQYF. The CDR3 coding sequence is TGTGCCAGCCGGGACAGGGGCTCTATCGGCGAGCAGTACTTC.